Each of the 9 T cell receptor beta chains below was sequenced from the same sample in a study of control samples from healthy donors and cancer patients. The method was immunoSEQ multiplex PCR; TCRdb's version includes in-frame clones alone and lacks a portion of them. The sample has approximately 220,000 clones, 90% to 95% seen once. The sample comprised blood. These receptors all stem from a man between 45 and 60 years old in good health.

This chain links TRBV18 with TRBJ2-2; the D is unclear. The CDR3 covers 14 residues. The germline V and J ends were trimmed by 3 bases and 1 base, with 6 bases remaining between them. CDR1 is KGHSH, CDR2 LQKENI, per germline. CDR3 residues: CASSPNRNTGELFF. CDR3 sequence (DNA): TGTGCCAGCTCACCGAACAGGAACACCGGGGAGCTGTTTTTT.

The chain joins TRBV10-2 to TRBJ2-5; tentatively, D is TRBD2 (5 bases). V lost 9 bases, J lost 2 bases, and 16 bases lay in between. The CDR3 sequence is 14 residues long. The germline V gene has CDR1 WSHSY and CDR2 SAAADI. The CDR3 protein is CASGVILVQETQYF. As DNA, the CDR3 is TGCGCCAGTGGGGTAATACTAGTACAAGAGACCCAGTACTTC.

Only one count was recorded for this clone. The genes are TRBV11-2 and TRBJ1-1; D is unresolved. With 5 bases removed from V and 6 bases from J, the gap between germline ends came to 10 bases. Germline values: CDR1 SGHAT, CDR2 FQNNGV. The CDR3 covers 12 residues. The CDR3 spells CASSPWGSEAFF. The CDR3 region has the DNA TGTGCCAGCAGCCCTTGGGGTTCTGAAGCTTTCTTT.

The chain joins TRBV28 to TRBJ1-2, with D perhaps TRBD1 (6 bases). The CDR3 is 13 amino acids. Germline V lookup: CDR1 MDHEN, CDR2 SYDVKM. V gave up 6 bases and J gave up 6 bases, with 14 bases separating them. The CDR3: CASRTTGRDGYTF. CDR3 DNA: TGTGCCAGCAGGACCACAGGGCGGGATGGCTACACCTTC.

In this sample, this clone turned up once. The chain recombines TRBV6-5 with TRBJ1-2; TRBD1 agrees at 8 bases. The V and J ends lost 5 bases and 7 bases, in that order; junction bases with no gene match: 6. In germline, CDR1 is MNHEY, CDR2 SVGAGI. This CDR3 has 13 residues. The CDR3 nucleotides are TGTGCCAGCAGTAACAGGGGGGACCTTGGCTACACCTTC. It is translated as CASSNRGDLGYTF.

The V call is TRBV9, the J call TRBJ2-2; tentatively, D is TRBD1 (6 bases). The V end was cut by 4 bases, the J end by 0 bases, with 13 bases between. CDR1 is SGDLS and CDR2 is YYNGEE in the germline V gene. There are 16 residues in the CDR3. CDR3 bases: TGTGCCAGCAGCCCTTGGACAGCTGCGAACACCGGGGAGCTGTTTTTT. Its protein is CASSPWTAANTGELFF.

This clone was seen more than once but under ten times. The chain combines TRBV30 with TRBJ1-6; D may be TRBD1 (6 bases). Trimming took off 0 bases at V and 10 bases at J, with 10 bases between the two ends. In germline, CDR1 is GTSNPN, CDR2 SVGIG (reference sequence). CDR3 length: 13 residues. CDR3 coding DNA: TGTGCCTGGAGTGTAGGGGACACCTCACCCCTCCACTTT. Translating it yields CAWSVGDTSPLHF.

The CDR3 protein is CASSLIIAEPYEQYF. DNA for the CDR3: TGTGCCAGCAGCTTAATAATAGCGGAGCCCTACGAGCAGTACTTC. The V and J genes are TRBV7-2 and TRBJ2-7, with D possibly TRBD2 on 6 matching bases. With 2 bases removed from V and 2 bases from J, the gap between germline ends came to 13 bases. CDR1 SGHTA and CDR2 FQGNSA come from the germline V gene. The CDR3 runs 15 residues.

The chain's CDR3 is CASSVDGGGYGYTF. The CDR3 DNA reads TGTGCCAGCAGCGTAGATGGGGGAGGTTATGGCTACACCTTC. This chain links TRBV9 with TRBJ1-2; the D gene is possibly TRBD1 (5 bases). Germline V gene sequence: CDR1 SGDLS, CDR2 YYNGEE. Trimming took 0 bases from V and 5 from J, leaving 11 bases between them. The CDR3 is made up of 14 amino acids.